A single sample is the source of the 22 T cell receptor beta chains below, sequenced in a study of Ad26.COV2.S vaccination and SARS-CoV-2 variants. Clones were sequenced by immunoSEQ multiplex PCR, and TCRdb holds only the in-frame ones, with some missing. The sample yields around 250,000 clones, around 88% seen once. Documented treatment: approximately 18 received Ad26.COV2.S at low or high dose, single or two shots; about 5 received placebo; per-sample allocation not given. Following the first vaccine or placebo injection, samples were taken on day 63. The sample in question was peripheral blood, obtained in a trial of Ad26.COV2.S vaccine versus placebo. The receptors shown here come from a person aged 18-65 years who received the Ad26.COV2.S COVID-19 vaccine or a placebo.

J is TRBJ1-4 and V is TRBV19, with D tentatively TRBD1 (6 bases). V was pared by 5 bases and J by 13 bases, with 14 bases between. In germline, CDR1 is LNHDA, CDR2 SQIVND (reference sequence). The CDR3 contains 12 residues. The CDR3 is CASSSRDIGLFF. DNA for the CDR3: TGTGCCAGTAGTTCCCGGGACATCGGACTGTTTTTT.

The rearrangement links TRBV27 to TRBJ2-1; no reliable D call. Germline-derived CDR1 and CDR2 are MNHEY and SMNVEV (reference sequence). The V gene lost 2 bases and the J gene lost 15 bases, with 20 bases spanning the gap. The CDR3 is 14 amino acids. The CDR3 protein is CASSLESSRQVRFF. The CDR3 nucleotides are TGTGCCAGCAGTTTAGAGAGTAGTCGCCAGGTTCGGTTCTTC.

The J gene is TRBJ1-1, the V gene TRBV5-1; 8 bases are a match to TRBD1. Germline CDR1 SGHRS, CDR2 YFSETQ. The V and J ends lost 2 bases and 4 bases, in that order; junction bases with no gene match: 7. The length of the CDR3 is 15 residues. The CDR3: CASSFHGQGGTEAFF. CDR3 coding DNA: TGCGCCAGCAGCTTCCACGGACAGGGAGGCACTGAAGCTTTCTTT.

Here the CDR3 DNA reads TGTGCCAGAAGCCCACCTCCAGGGACTAGCGGGAGTCGCGATGAGCAGTTCTTC. Its protein product is CARSPPPGTSGSRDEQFF. V is TRBV7-5 and J is TRBJ2-1; TRBD2, the D gene given by the table, was not confirmed from the DNA. TRBV7-5 is annotated as a pseudogene. The CDR3 covers 18 residues.

The chain is built from TRBV28 and TRBJ1-2, with 9 bases matching TRBD1. This CDR3 is 11 amino acids long. V lost 7 bases and J lost 6; bases outside the gene matches: 0. Per germline, CDR1 MDHEN and CDR2 SYDVKM. CDR3 nucleotide sequence: TGTGCCAGCAACAGGGGGCATGGCTACACCTTC. This codes for CASNRGHGYTF.

This clone was observed once. In DNA, the CDR3 is TGTGCCAGCAGGAGAGCACTGGTTGCAGATACGCAGTATTTT. Its translation is CASRRALVADTQYF. The chain has TRBV6-5 and TRBJ2-3; D is undetermined. Germline V gene sequence: CDR1 MNHEY, CDR2 SVGAGI. The CDR3 loop spans 14 amino acids. The germline V and J ends were trimmed by 6 bases and 4 bases, with 14 bases remaining between them.

The chain carries TRBV7-9 and TRBJ1-4; D is unclear. V lost 0 bases and J lost 8, with 10 bases in between. Germline lookup yields CDR1 SEHNR and CDR2 FQNEAQ (reference sequence). The CDR3 is 14 amino acids. The CDR3 is CASSLAGEGEKLFF. In nucleotides, the CDR3 is TGTGCCAGCAGCTTAGCCGGGGAAGGGGAAAAACTGTTTTTT. The full variable domain, in which reference TRBV7-9 and TRBJ1-4 provide the parts outside the CDR3, is DTGVSQNPRHKITKRGQNVTFRCDPISEHNRLYWYRQTLGQGPEFLTYFQNEAQLEKSRLLSDRFSAERPKGSFSTLEIQRTEQGDSAMYLCASSLAGEGEKLFFGSGTQLSVL.

The CDR3 DNA reads TGTGCCAGCAGTTTAGGTAGAGCGGCGAACACCGGGGAGCTGTTTTTT. Encoded protein: CASSLGRAANTGELFF. The chain couples TRBV6-2 or TRBV6-3 to TRBJ2-2, with D possibly being TRBD2 (5 bases). Germline V gives CDR1 MNHEY, CDR2 SVGEGT. Trimming left V 4 bases short and J 0 bases short, with 12 bases between. This CDR3 contains 16 residues.

The rearrangement links TRBV10-1 to TRBJ2-7, with D possibly being TRBD1 (6 bases). CDR1 is WNHNN, CDR2 SYGVQD, per germline (reference sequence). V gave up 2 bases and J gave up 1 base, with 18 bases separating them. There are 17 residues in the CDR3. The CDR3 region is CASSEKEGGLGSYEQYV. In DNA, the CDR3 is TGCGCCAGCAGTGAGAAGGAAGGGGGTCTAGGATCCTACGAGCAGTACGTC.

J is TRBJ1-5 and V is TRBV30; TRBD1 is a possible D gene (6 bases). This CDR3 comprises 17 residues. V was trimmed by 3 bases and J by 0 bases, leaving 18 bases between them. Per germline, CDR1 GTSNPN and CDR2 SVGIG (reference sequence). Here the CDR3 reads CAWSLGRTVDSNQPQHF. CDR3 in DNA: TGTGCCTGGAGCCTCGGACGGACAGTAGATAGCAATCAGCCCCAGCATTTT.

The genes are TRBV6-2 or TRBV6-3 and TRBJ1-1; 8 positions agree with TRBD1. Germline CDR1 is MNHEY and CDR2 is SVGEGT. There are 16 residues in the CDR3. V was pared by 6 bases and J by 1 base, with 10 bases of the junction left unmatched. CDR3 protein: CASSPAPGQGNTEAFF. CDR3 nucleotide sequence: TGTGCCAGCAGCCCCGCACCAGGACAGGGGAACACTGAAGCTTTCTTT.

This chain links TRBV4-2 with TRBJ1-5; 7 positions agree with TRBD1. The CDR3 contains 17 residues. The V and J ends lost 0 bases and 5 bases, in that order; junction bases with no gene match: 10. Germline CDR1 LGHNA, CDR2 YNFKEQ. In DNA form, the CDR3 reads TGTGCCAGCAGCCAAGATGCCTTCCGGGACAGTCATCAGCCCCAGCATTTT. Protein: CASSQDAFRDSHQPQHF.

This sequence joins TRBV12-3 or TRBV12-4 and TRBJ2-1; D is unresolved. CDR3 length equals 12 residues. Trimming pared 3 bases from V and 10 bases from J, leaving 10 bases between. For the CDR3, the DNA is TGTGCCAGCAGTTTCACAGATACGGAGCAGTTCTTC. It is translated as CASSFTDTEQFF.

The V and J genes are TRBV4-2 and TRBJ1-5; no reliable D call. The CDR3 is made up of 15 amino acids. V was clipped by 0 bases and J by 7 bases, with 13 bases between them. The germline CDR1 and CDR2 sequences are LGHNA and YNFKEQ. As DNA, the CDR3 is TGTGCCAGCAGCCAAGATATAACGGTGGTCCAGCCCCAGCATTTT. Its protein is CASSQDITVVQPQHF.

The DNA for the CDR3 is TGTGCCAGCAGCTACAGCGTAGCCAAAAACATTCAGTACTTC. This encodes CASSYSVAKNIQYF. This chain uses TRBV11-1 with TRBJ2-4, with D hard to call. Per the germline V gene, CDR1 is SGHAT and CDR2 is FQDESV (reference sequence). V lost 4 bases and J lost 0, with 7 bases in between. This CDR3 contains 14 residues.

The chain has TRBV5-5 and TRBJ1-4, with 8 bases identical to TRBD1. Germline V gene lookup returns CDR1 SGHKS and CDR2 YYEKEE (reference sequence). The CDR3 sequence is 17 residues long. Germline trimming cut 4 bases from V and 1 base from J; bases unmatched to any gene: 9. The CDR3 region is CASSPGTGTGTNEKLFF. The CDR3 bases are TGTGCCAGCAGCCCCGGAACCGGGACAGGAACTAATGAAAAACTGTTTTTT.

This sequence joins TRBV5-1 and TRBJ1-2; 9 nucleotides match TRBD1. After removal of 3 bases from V and 8 bases from J, the junction contained 11 bases not matched to a gene. CDR3 length equals 15 residues. Germline CDR1 is SGHRS and CDR2 is YFSETQ. The CDR3 nucleotides are TGCGCCAGCAGCTCCCGCAAGGACAGGGGTTACGGCTACACCTTC. This gives the protein CASSSRKDRGYGYTF.

The chain's CDR3 is CASSYSGSPLHF. The CDR3 DNA sequence: TGTGCCAGCAGTTACTCGGGTTCACCCCTCCACTTT. V usage is TRBV6-2 or TRBV6-3 and J usage is TRBJ1-6; D uncertain. The ends were cut back, 0 bases at V and 9 bases at J, with 3 bases in the middle. Germline V gene sequence: CDR1 MNHEY, CDR2 SVGEGT. CDR3 length: 12 amino acids.

This chain joins TRBV7-9 and TRBJ2-1; tentative D call: TRBD2 (6 bases). Germline assignment: CDR1 SEHNR and CDR2 FQNEAQ (reference sequence). With 5 bases removed from V and 10 bases from J, the gap between germline ends came to 18 bases. The CDR3 totals 14 residues. This CDR3 reads CASSTNMRGREQFF. In DNA form, the CDR3 reads TGTGCCAGCAGCACTAATATGCGGGGTCGGGAGCAGTTCTTC.

The V call is TRBV5-4, the J call TRBJ2-1, with a tentative D call TRBD2 (6 bases). With 7 bases removed from V and 3 bases from J, the gap between germline ends came to 14 bases. Germline V gene sequence: CDR1 SGHNT, CDR2 YYREEE (reference sequence). CDR3 length equals 14 residues. In DNA form, the CDR3 reads TGTGCCAGCTCGGGGAGGAAAGACTACAATGAGCAGTTCTTC. The encoded protein is CASSGRKDYNEQFF.

V gene TRBV13 combines with J gene TRBJ1-1; D ambiguous. This CDR3 spans 17 amino acids. With 6 bases removed from V and 0 bases from J, the gap between germline ends came to 20 bases. The germline V gene has CDR1 PRHDT and CDR2 FYEKMQ (reference sequence). In nucleotides, the CDR3 is TGTGCCAGCAGATCCTCGTGGTCAGAAAGGTTGAACACTGAAGCTTTCTTT. Translated, it gives CASRSSWSERLNTEAFF.

The chain has TRBV3-1 (or the pseudogene TRBV3-2) and TRBJ1-1; D uncertain. The length of the CDR3 is 13 residues. Between the trimmed V and J ends, which lost 1 base and 5 bases, there was a span of 8 bases. Germline values: CDR1 LGHDT, CDR2 YNNKEL (reference sequence). The DNA for the CDR3 is TGTGCCAGCAGCCAAGGATTGATGACTGAAGCTTTCTTT. Protein: CASSQGLMTEAFF.